The 22 T cell receptor beta chains listed next were all sequenced from one sample in a study of blood T cell repertoires in COVID-19 (dated by TCRdb to the early 2020s). Libraries were made using the immunoSEQ multiplex PCR assay. In its TCRdb copy, this immuneACCESS table keeps in-frame sequences only and misses some clones. Where compared with another copy, unresolved V genes explain less than half of these, and the others have no known cause. For this sample there are approximately 130,000 clones; 86% appear just once. The ten biggest clones cover about 2.5% of the sample. Sequenced sample: PBMCs or T cells enriched from blood (not recorded which). The receptors originated from a woman between 45 and 60 years old who had recovered from COVID-19.

The V and J genes are TRBV18 and TRBJ1-2; no definite D call. CDR1 is KGHSH, CDR2 LQKENI, per germline. The CDR3 extends over 13 amino acids. Trimming removed 3 bases from V and 3 bases from J, with 8 bases in between. DNA of the CDR3: TGTGCCAGCTCACCCGGGGAATACTATGGCTACACCTTC. Encoded protein: CASSPGEYYGYTF.

There are a few counts of this clone. The chain employs TRBV14 and TRBJ2-6; 9 bases match TRBD1. Germline V gene data show CDR1 as SGHDN and CDR2 as FVKESK. The V gene end was trimmed by 5 bases and the J gene end by 0 bases; junction bases not matched to a gene: 5. This CDR3 spans 17 amino acids. The CDR3 sequence is CASSKTGGHSGANVLTF. The CDR3 bases are TGTGCCAGCAGCAAGACAGGGGGTCACTCTGGGGCCAACGTCCTGACTTTC.

CDR3 bases: TGTGCCAGCAGCCAAGAAGGAAGACTGGGTGAAAAACTGTTTTTT. It specifies CASSQEGRLGEKLFF. The V call is TRBV3-1 (or the pseudogene TRBV3-2), the J call TRBJ1-4; D is unresolved. Germline CDR1 and CDR2: LGHDT and YNNKEL (reference sequence). V was pared by 0 bases and J by 7 bases, with 12 bases between. The CDR3 totals 15 residues.

V and J are TRBV4-3 and TRBJ1-2; 10 bases agree with TRBD1. The CDR3 contains 15 residues. V lost 3 bases to trimming and J lost 6 bases; unmatched junction nucleotides: 7. Germline V gene sequence: CDR1 LGHNA, CDR2 YSLEER. In DNA, the CDR3 is TGCGCCAGCAGCCAGGACCGACAGGGGGCGGATGGCTACACCTTC. Translating gives CASSQDRQGADGYTF.

This chain links TRBV18 with TRBJ1-5; 12 bases match TRBD1. This CDR3 has 18 residues. Germline CDR1 KGHSH, CDR2 LQKENI. V was clipped by 5 bases and J by 0 bases; unmatched bases: 8. For the CDR3, the DNA is TGTGCCAGCTCAGCCGGGACAGGGGGCCGGTATAGCAATCAGCCCCAGCATTTT. Amino acids: CASSAGTGGRYSNQPQHF.

The V call is TRBV19, the J call TRBJ1-6, with 8 bases lining up with TRBD1. This CDR3 contains 18 residues. Germline V gene data show CDR1 as LNHDA and CDR2 as SQIVND (reference sequence). With 3 bases clipped from V and 5 bases from J, the junction kept 12 bases outside the gene matches. DNA for the CDR3: TGTGCCAGTAGTATGGCCCCGGACAGGGAGGGAAATAATTCACCCCTCCACTTT. Encoded protein: CASSMAPDREGNNSPLHF.

The CDR3, as DNA: TGTGCCAGCAGCTTGCAGGGGCGTGACACAGATACGCAGTATTTT. It specifies CASSLQGRDTDTQYF. The chain is built from TRBV5-5 and TRBJ2-3; tentatively, D is TRBD1 (6 bases). Germline values: CDR1 SGHKS, CDR2 YYEKEE (reference sequence). There are 15 residues in the CDR3. The V end was cut by 1 base, the J end by 2 bases, with 11 bases between.

The V gene is TRBV7-8, the J gene TRBJ1-2, with D unclear. This CDR3 has 13 residues. Per germline, CDR1 SGHVS and CDR2 FQNEAQ. V was cut by 2 bases and J by 2 bases, with 6 bases left in between. In nucleotides, the CDR3 is TGTGCCAGCAGCTTAAACAGCAACTATGGCTACACCTTC. It is translated as CASSLNSNYGYTF.

Written as DNA, the CDR3 is TGTGCCAGTAGTAATTGGGGCTGGGGCACTGAAGCTTTCTTT. The encoded protein is CASSNWGWGTEAFF. The chain employs TRBV19 and TRBJ1-1; weak D call: TRBD1 (5 bases). The V gene's germline CDR1 is LNHDA and CDR2 SQIVND (reference sequence). The V and J ends lost 4 bases and 4 bases respectively, with 13 bases between them. The CDR3 runs to 14 residues.

CDR3: CASSGTGTGAFF. The CDR3 DNA sequence: TGTGCCAGCAGCGGGACCGGGACAGGGGCTTTCTTT. The J gene is TRBJ1-1, the V gene TRBV9; 9 bases map to TRBD1. CDR1 is SGDLS, CDR2 YYNGEE, per germline. Losses at the gene ends were 3 bases for V and 11 bases for J; bases not matched to a gene: 5. The CDR3 has 12 amino acids.

The chain has TRBV6-5 and TRBJ1-2; a possible D gene is TRBD1 (6 bases). This CDR3 has 13 residues. V lost 6 bases, J lost 2 bases, and 10 bases lay in between. CDR1 is MNHEY and CDR2 is SVGAGI in the germline V gene. The CDR3 region is CASSPDRNYGYTF. The CDR3 region has the DNA TGTGCCAGCAGCCCGGACAGAAACTATGGCTACACCTTC.

The rearrangement joins TRBV7-9 to TRBJ1-3; D is perhaps TRBD1 (6 bases). CDR1 is SEHNR, CDR2 FQNEAQ, per germline (reference sequence). V lost 2 bases to trimming and J lost 9 bases, with 14 bases between them. This CDR3 has 14 residues. The CDR3 region has the DNA TGTGCCAGCAGCTTAAGGACGGCAGGGGCCACCATATATTTT. Translated, it gives CASSLRTAGATIYF.

This clone was recorded a few times. The chain joins TRBV12-5 to TRBJ2-7; D perhaps matches TRBD1 (6 bases). CDR3 length equals 15 residues. CDR1 is LGHNT, CDR2 FRNRAP, per germline. V lost 2 bases, J lost 0 bases, and 11 bases lay in between. For the CDR3, the DNA is TGTGCTAGTGGTTTGAGCAGACAGGCCTCCTACGAGCAGTACTTC. Translating gives CASGLSRQASYEQYF.

This chain uses TRBV7-9 with TRBJ2-7; D possibly corresponds to TRBD2 (5 bases). The length of the CDR3 is 15 residues. Germline V gives CDR1 SEHNR, CDR2 FQNEAQ (reference sequence). V lost 3 bases and J 6 bases, leaving 18 bases between the germline ends. The CDR3 spells CASSFIWGEGPEQYF. DNA for the CDR3: TGTGCCAGCAGCTTTATCTGGGGAGAAGGACCCGAGCAGTACTTC. The full variable domain, with the rest looked up from reference TRBV7-9 and TRBJ2-7, is DTGVSQNPRHKITKRGQNVTFRCDPISEHNRLYWYRQTLGQGPEFLTYFQNEAQLEKSRLLSDRFSAERPKGSFSTLEIQRTEQGDSAMYLCASSFIWGEGPEQYFGPGTRLTVT.

This clone was counted a single time. The gene calls are TRBV20-1 and TRBJ2-3; 9 bases line up with TRBD2. Germline V gene sequence: CDR1 DFQATT, CDR2 SNEGSKA (reference sequence). This CDR3 has 16 residues. The junction had 11 bases not matched to a gene; V was cut back by 3 bases and J by 4 bases. The CDR3 loop reads CSASTSRGGVSDTQYF. The CDR3 DNA reads as TGCAGTGCTAGTACCTCGCGGGGGGGTGTATCAGATACGCAGTATTTT.

The CDR3 nucleotides are TGTGCCAGCCAACCCGACAGGGGGCGCGGAGATACGCAGTATTTT. This translates into CASQPDRGRGDTQYF. This chain uses TRBV27 with TRBJ2-3, with 10 bases lining up with TRBD1. The junction had 10 bases not matched to a gene; V was cut back by 8 bases and J by 5 bases. In germline, CDR1 is MNHEY, CDR2 SMNVEV (reference sequence). This CDR3 spans 15 amino acids.

This clone was recorded once. The chain joins TRBV2 to TRBJ2-1, with 7 nucleotides matching TRBD1. The CDR3 spans 17 residues. V was clipped by 6 bases and J by 6 bases; unmatched bases: 17. Germline values: CDR1 SNHLY, CDR2 FYNNEI. The CDR3 sequence is CASSPTLRQGLFNEQFF. The CDR3 region has the DNA TGTGCCAGCAGCCCTACGCTCCGACAGGGATTATTCAATGAGCAGTTCTTC.

V is TRBV5-1 and J is TRBJ2-1; 7 nucleotides align to TRBD2. The junction had 4 bases not matched to a gene; V was cut back by 2 bases and J by 2 bases. The CDR3 is made up of 15 amino acids. Germline V CDR1 and CDR2: SGHRS, YFSETQ. CDR3 DNA: TGCGCCAGCAGCTTAGGTGCGGGGGCCTACAATGAGCAGTTCTTC. Amino acid sequence: CASSLGAGAYNEQFF.

This clone was found once. This rearrangement joins TRBV5-4 to TRBJ2-7; 8 nucleotides align to TRBD1. The CDR3 is made up of 14 amino acids. V lost 4 bases, J lost 2 bases, and 5 bases stayed unmatched. The germline gives CDR1 SGHNT, CDR2 YYREEE (reference sequence). The CDR3 DNA reads as TGTGCCAGCAGCAGGCAGGGGGCCGCCTACGAGCAGTACTTC. Translation: CASSRQGAAYEQYF.

The chain recombines TRBV14 with TRBJ2-7; maybe TRBD1 (6 bases). V was trimmed by 1 base and J by 5 bases, leaving 15 bases between them. The CDR3 runs to 15 residues. The germline V gene has CDR1 SGHDN and CDR2 FVKESK. The CDR3 DNA reads as TGTGCCAGCAGCCAAGGGACGGTCAGGGGTCACGAGCAGTACTTC. Translated: CASSQGTVRGHEQYF.

This clone was detected once. J is TRBJ1-6 and V is TRBV13, with 9 bases matching TRBD1. The CDR3 runs to 17 residues. V was pared by 5 bases and J by 15 bases, with 20 bases of the junction left unmatched. Per germline, CDR1 PRHDT and CDR2 FYEKMQ (reference sequence). The CDR3 here is CASSLNPTDRGRVVLHF. CDR3 sequence (DNA): TGTGCCAGCAGCCTTAACCCGACCGACAGGGGGAGGGTCGTCCTCCACTTT.

The V and J genes are TRBV9 and TRBJ2-1; D call uncertain. The V and J ends lost 0 bases and 0 bases respectively, with 10 bases between them. CDR3 length: 16 residues. Germline V CDR1 and CDR2: SGDLS, YYNGEE. The CDR3 here is CASSVEPFSSYNEQFF. The CDR3 coding sequence is TGTGCCAGCAGCGTAGAACCCTTCAGCTCCTACAATGAGCAGTTCTTC.